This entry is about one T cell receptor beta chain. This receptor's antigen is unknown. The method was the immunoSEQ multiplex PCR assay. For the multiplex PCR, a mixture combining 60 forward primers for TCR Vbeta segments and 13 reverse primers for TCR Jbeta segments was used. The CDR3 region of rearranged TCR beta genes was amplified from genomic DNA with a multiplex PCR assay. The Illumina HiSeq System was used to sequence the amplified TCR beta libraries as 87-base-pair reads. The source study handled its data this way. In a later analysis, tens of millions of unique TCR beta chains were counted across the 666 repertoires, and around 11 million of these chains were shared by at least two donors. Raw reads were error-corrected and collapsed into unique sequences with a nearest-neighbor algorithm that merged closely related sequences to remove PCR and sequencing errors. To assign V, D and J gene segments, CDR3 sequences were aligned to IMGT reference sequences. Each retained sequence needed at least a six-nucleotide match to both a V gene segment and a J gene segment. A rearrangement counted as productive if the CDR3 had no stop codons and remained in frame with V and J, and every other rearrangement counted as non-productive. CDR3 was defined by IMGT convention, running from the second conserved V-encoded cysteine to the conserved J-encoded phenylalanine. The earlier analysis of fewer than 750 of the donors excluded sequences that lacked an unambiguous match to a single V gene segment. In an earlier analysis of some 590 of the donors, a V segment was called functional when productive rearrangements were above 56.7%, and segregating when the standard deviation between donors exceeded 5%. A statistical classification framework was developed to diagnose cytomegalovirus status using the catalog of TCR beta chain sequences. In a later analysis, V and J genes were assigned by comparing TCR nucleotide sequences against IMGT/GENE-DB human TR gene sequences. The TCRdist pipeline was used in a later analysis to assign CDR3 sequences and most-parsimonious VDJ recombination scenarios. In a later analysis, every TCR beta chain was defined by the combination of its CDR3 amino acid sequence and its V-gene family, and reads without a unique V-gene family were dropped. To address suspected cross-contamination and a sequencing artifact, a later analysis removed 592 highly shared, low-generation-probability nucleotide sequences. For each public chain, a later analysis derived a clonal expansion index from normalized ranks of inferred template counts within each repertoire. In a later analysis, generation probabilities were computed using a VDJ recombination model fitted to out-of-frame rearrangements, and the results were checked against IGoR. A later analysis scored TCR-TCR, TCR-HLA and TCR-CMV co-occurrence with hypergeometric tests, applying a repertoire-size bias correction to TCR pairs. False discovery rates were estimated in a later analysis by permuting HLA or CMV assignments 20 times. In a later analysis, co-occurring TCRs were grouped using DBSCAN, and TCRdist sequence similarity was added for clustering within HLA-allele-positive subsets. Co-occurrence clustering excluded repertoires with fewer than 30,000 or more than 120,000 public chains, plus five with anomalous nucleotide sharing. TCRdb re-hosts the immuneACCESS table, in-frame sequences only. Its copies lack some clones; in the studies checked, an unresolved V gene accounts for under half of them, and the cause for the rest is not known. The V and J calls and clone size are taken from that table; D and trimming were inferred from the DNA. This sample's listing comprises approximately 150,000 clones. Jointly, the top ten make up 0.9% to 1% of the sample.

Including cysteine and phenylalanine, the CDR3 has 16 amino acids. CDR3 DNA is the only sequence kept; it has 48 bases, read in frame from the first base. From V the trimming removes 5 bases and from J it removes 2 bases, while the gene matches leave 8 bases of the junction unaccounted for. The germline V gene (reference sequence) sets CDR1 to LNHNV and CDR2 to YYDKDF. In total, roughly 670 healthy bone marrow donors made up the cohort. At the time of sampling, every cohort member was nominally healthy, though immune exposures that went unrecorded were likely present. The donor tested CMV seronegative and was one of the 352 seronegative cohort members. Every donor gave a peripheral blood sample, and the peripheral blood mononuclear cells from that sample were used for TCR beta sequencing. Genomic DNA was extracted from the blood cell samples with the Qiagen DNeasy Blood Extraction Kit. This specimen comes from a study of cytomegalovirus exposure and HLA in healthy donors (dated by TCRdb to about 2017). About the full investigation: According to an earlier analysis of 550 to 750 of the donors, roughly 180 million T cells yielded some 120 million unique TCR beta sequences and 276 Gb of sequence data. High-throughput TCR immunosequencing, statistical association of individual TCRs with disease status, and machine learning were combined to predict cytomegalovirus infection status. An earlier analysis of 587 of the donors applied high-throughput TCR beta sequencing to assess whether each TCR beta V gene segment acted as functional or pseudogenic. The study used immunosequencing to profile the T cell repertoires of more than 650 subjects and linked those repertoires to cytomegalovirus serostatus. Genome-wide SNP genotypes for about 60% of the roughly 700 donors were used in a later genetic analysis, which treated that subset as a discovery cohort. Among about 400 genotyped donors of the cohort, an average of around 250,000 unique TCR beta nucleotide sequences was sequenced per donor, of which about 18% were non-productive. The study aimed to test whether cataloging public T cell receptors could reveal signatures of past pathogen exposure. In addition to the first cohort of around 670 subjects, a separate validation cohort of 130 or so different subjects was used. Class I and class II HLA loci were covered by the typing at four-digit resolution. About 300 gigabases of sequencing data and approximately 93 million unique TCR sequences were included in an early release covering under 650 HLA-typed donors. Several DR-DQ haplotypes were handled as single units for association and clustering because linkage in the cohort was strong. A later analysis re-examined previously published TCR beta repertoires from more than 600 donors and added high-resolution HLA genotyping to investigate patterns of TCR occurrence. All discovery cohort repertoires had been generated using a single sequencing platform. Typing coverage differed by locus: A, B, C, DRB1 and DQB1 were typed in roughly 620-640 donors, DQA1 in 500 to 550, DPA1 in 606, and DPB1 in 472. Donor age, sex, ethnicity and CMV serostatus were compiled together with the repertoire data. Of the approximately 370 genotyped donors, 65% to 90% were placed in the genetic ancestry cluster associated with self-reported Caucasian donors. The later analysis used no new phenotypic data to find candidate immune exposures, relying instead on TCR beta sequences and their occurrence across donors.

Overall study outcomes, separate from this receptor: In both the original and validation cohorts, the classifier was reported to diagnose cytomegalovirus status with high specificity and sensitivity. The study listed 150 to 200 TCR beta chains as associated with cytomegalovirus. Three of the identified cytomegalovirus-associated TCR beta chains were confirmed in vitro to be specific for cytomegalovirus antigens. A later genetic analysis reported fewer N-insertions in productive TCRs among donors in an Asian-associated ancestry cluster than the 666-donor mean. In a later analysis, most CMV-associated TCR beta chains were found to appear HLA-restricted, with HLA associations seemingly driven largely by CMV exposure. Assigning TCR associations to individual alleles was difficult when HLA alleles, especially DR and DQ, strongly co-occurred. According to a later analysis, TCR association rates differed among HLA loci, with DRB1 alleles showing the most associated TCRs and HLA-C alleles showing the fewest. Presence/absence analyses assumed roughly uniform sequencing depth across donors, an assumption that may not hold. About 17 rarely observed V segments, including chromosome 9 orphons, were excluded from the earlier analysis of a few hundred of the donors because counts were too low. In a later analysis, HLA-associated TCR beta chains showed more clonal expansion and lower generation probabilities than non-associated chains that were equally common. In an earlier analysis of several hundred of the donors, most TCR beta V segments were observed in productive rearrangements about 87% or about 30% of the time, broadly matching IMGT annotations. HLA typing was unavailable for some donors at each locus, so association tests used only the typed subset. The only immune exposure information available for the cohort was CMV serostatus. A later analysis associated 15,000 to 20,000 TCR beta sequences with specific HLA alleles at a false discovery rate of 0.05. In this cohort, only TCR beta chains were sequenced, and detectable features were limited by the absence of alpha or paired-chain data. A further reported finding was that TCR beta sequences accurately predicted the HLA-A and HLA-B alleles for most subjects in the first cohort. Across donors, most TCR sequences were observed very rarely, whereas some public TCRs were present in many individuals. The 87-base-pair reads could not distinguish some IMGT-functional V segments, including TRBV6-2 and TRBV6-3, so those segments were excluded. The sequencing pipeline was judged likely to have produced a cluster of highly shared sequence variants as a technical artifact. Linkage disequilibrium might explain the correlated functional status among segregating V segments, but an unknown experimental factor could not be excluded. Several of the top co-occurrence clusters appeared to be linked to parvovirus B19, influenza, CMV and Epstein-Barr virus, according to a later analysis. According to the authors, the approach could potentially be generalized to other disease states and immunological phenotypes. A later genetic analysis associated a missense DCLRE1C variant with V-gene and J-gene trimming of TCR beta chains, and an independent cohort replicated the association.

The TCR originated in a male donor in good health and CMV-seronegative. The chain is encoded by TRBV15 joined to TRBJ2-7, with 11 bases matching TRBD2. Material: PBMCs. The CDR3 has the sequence CATSGQTSGTAYEQYF. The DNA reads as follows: TGTGCCACCAGCGGACAGACTAGCGGGACAGCCTACGAGCAGTACTTC.